The clone carrying this T cell receptor beta chain was seen repeatedly, ten times or more. Its antigen is undetermined. The data were taken from a study of human T cells and chemical hapten exposure. Study summary: Variability of per-sample TCR yields stemmed mainly from small differences in pooled library volume. Study conclusions and caveats: Sensitizing to DPC left TCRs with a frequency above 1 in 1000 unaltered.

Individual cDNA molecules in this library carried unique molecular identifiers. In the original workflow: With a range of about 20,000 to 690,600, the median per sample was around 96,000 TCRs. TCRdb redid the calling of the RACE reads with MiXCR, one entry per CDR3 protein. TCRdb's processing, not the authors' own work, is the source of the V and J calls. Of approximately 34,000 distinct CDR3 sequences detected, around 5.9% appear once; the ten largest clones hold about 13%. Time point specified: healthy volunteer bleed at 6 weeks. Total RNA was extracted from unfractionated whole blood. The CDR3 is 15 amino acids. The germline V gene encodes CDR1 GTSNPN and CDR2 SVGIG (reference sequence). V shed 3 bases and J 5 bases; nucleotides not matched to a gene: 7.

The chain combines TRBV30 with TRBJ2-1, with TRBD2 matching 10 bases. The specimen was whole blood. This TCR came from a human donor in good health. Some clones in this sample may be carry-over from other donors' samples. CDR3 region: CAWRAEREGNNEQFF. The CDR3 bases are TGTGCCTGGAGGGCGGAGCGGGAGGGGAACAATGAGCAGTTCTTC.